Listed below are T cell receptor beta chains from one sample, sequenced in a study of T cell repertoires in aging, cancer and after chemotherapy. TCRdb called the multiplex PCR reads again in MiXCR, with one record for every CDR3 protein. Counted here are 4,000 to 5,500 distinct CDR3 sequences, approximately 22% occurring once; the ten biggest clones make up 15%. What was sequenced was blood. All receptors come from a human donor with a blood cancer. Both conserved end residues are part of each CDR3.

CDR3aa: CASSYAGQSNEQFF
v_gene: TRBV6-6

CDR3aa: CSARDYEKLFF
v_gene: TRBV20-1

CDR3aa: CASSLRTGNYEQYF
v_gene: TRBV7-9

CDR3aa: CATDADRSSYNEQFF
v_gene: TRBV24-1

CDR3aa: CASSQWRDGYTF
v_gene: TRBV5-4

CDR3aa: CASGGDDYNEQFF
v_gene: TRBV6-4

CDR3aa: CASSKWATNEKLFF
v_gene: TRBV19

CDR3aa: CSARGPGSSSYNSPLHF
v_gene: TRBV20-1

CDR3aa: CASSIWPPREQYF
v_gene: TRBV19

CDR3aa: CASSLSGVPLSGANVLTF
v_gene: TRBV5-5

CDR3aa: CASSPPASGGATTQYF
v_gene: TRBV12-3/TRBV12-4

CDR3aa: CASRADRGAFRNGYTF
v_gene: TRBV6-2/TRBV6-3

CDR3aa: CASSLEDTQYF
v_gene: TRBV18

CDR3aa: CASSLPPSEKLFF
v_gene: TRBV5-4

CDR3aa: CASSSGRRNEQFF
v_gene: TRBV6-2/TRBV6-3

CDR3aa: CASSEQGEQFF
v_gene: TRBV7-6

CDR3aa: CASRAGQGTQGYTF
v_gene: TRBV5-1

CDR3aa: CASSTPPDRATEAFF
v_gene: TRBV19

CDR3aa: CASSPRGGGTDTQYF
v_gene: TRBV9

CDR3aa: CASSVGLAGGGQETQYF
v_gene: TRBV9

CDR3aa: CASSDSRGGRSDEQFF
v_gene: TRBV10-2

CDR3aa: CASSEGTGPTYPSTDTQYF
v_gene: TRBV6-1

CDR3aa: CASSAWTGGNTEAFF
v_gene: TRBV19

CDR3aa: CASSLFGTSGYEQYF
v_gene: TRBV11-2

CDR3aa: CASGGTGAQEEQFF
v_gene: TRBV5-1

CDR3aa: CASSWDRGGEQYF
v_gene: TRBV6-2/TRBV6-3

CDR3aa: CASSRATYEQYF
v_gene: TRBV12-3/TRBV12-4

CDR3aa: CASSLLRTYNSPLHF
v_gene: TRBV27

CDR3aa: CSAAHSTGGGDSPLHF
v_gene: TRBV20-1

CDR3aa: CASSQEGQGGNEQFF
v_gene: TRBV4-3

CDR3aa: CASGRRTGREGGEQFF
v_gene: TRBV12-5